The 23 T cell receptor beta chains in this list originate from one sample, sequenced in a study of T cells after yellow fever vaccination (dated by TCRdb to between 2018 and 2021). The intended sense of this specimen's treatment or condition label: live attenuated yellow fever vaccine strain. Receptors were amplified or captured by 5' RACE. For sequencing, an Illumina HiSeq 2500 was employed. In TCRdb, the public reads were trimmed at Q25 with fastp and aligned with MiXCR, with productive beta chains retained. Every distinct CDR3 protein forms one entry, paired with its most common genes and DNA. The sample table records under 200,000 distinct CDR3 sequences; 6% to 7.5% of these occur just once. Of the sample, approximately 2.4% falls within the top ten clones. The material was CD4+ T cells sorted from PBMCs, obtained about 5 days after the first yellow fever vaccination. These TCRs come from a man aged 18 to 30 who received the YFV17D yellow fever vaccine.

This clonotype appeared a few times. The gene calls are TRBV9 and TRBJ2-3, with D hard to call. V was clipped by 3 bases and J by 5 bases, with 4 bases between them. Germline CDR1 and CDR2: SGDLS and YYNGEE. The CDR3 runs 11 residues. The CDR3: CASSEGDTQYF. Here the CDR3 DNA reads TGTGCCAGCAGCGAGGGAGATACGCAGTATTTT. Drawing the rest from reference TRBV9 and TRBJ2-3, the complete variable domain is DSGVTQTPKHLITATGQRVTLRCSPRSGDLSVYWYQQSLDQGLQFLIQYYNGEERAKGNILERFSAQQFPDLHSELNLSSLELGDSALYFCASSEGDTQYFGPGTRLTVL.

The chain is built from TRBV6-1 and TRBJ2-2, with D maybe TRBD2 (6 bases). V was cut by 10 bases and J by 4 bases, with 19 bases left in between. The CDR3 contains 15 residues. Germline lookup yields CDR1 MNHNS and CDR2 SASEGT. The CDR3 coding sequence is TGTGCCACCCGAAGAGGGCCCGGGGGCACCGGGGAGCTGTTTTTT. As protein: CATRRGPGGTGELFF.

This clonotype has ten or more counts. V is TRBV7-7 and J is TRBJ2-2; perhaps TRBD1 as D (5 bases). V was shortened by 5 bases and J by 0 bases, with 10 bases between the two germline ends. This CDR3 spans 15 amino acids. CDR1 SSHAT and CDR2 FNYEAQ come from the germline V gene (reference sequence). The DNA of the CDR3 is TGTGCCAGCAGCCCGACAGCCACGAACACCGGGGAGCTGTTTTTT. This codes for CASSPTATNTGELFF.

This clonotype was detected ten times or more. The rearrangement links TRBV28 to TRBJ2-3, with D perhaps matching TRBD1 (5 bases). The CDR3 consists of 16 residues. Per the germline V gene, CDR1 is MDHEN and CDR2 is SYDVKM. The V and J ends lost 7 bases and 4 bases respectively, with 21 bases between them. CDR3 DNA sequence: TGTGCCAGCACCGACCTAGGCAGGGATGTTGCAGATACGCAGTATTTT. Residues: CASTDLGRDVADTQYF.

This chain uses TRBV9 with TRBJ2-3; 12 bases agree with TRBD2. The V gene end was trimmed by 6 bases and the J gene end by 9 bases; junction bases not matched to a gene: 11. The CDR3 covers 15 residues. Germline V gives CDR1 SGDLS, CDR2 YYNGEE. The CDR3 nucleotides are TGTGCCAGCAACCCTAGCGGGGGGGCCTCCGGGACGCAGTATTTT. Translated: CASNPSGGASGTQYF. Full variable domain (missing parts from reference TRBV9 and TRBJ2-3): DSGVTQTPKHLITATGQRVTLRCSPRSGDLSVYWYQQSLDQGLQFLIQYYNGEERAKGNILERFSAQQFPDLHSELNLSSLELGDSALYFCASNPSGGASGTQYFGPGTRLTVL.

This clonotype has ten or more counts. The V gene is TRBV6-1, the J gene TRBJ1-5; 7 nucleotides align to TRBD1. V lost 6 bases and J lost 2; bases outside the gene matches: 4. CDR1 is MNHNS and CDR2 is SASEGT in the germline V gene. The CDR3 contains 14 residues. The CDR3 sequence: CASRDTGGNQPQHF. The CDR3 region has the DNA TGTGCCAGCAGAGATACAGGGGGCAATCAGCCCCAGCATTTT.

The chain recombines TRBV6-1 with TRBJ1-2; D is uncertain. The CDR3 consists of 12 residues. CDR1 and CDR2 from the germline V gene are MNHNS and SASEGT. V lost 4 bases, J lost 4 bases, and 7 bases lay in between. CDR3 protein: CASSARSYGYTF. The CDR3 DNA follows: TGTGCCAGCAGTGCACGGAGCTATGGCTACACCTTC.

At least ten counts were recorded for this clonotype. V gene TRBV4-1 combines with J gene TRBJ2-7, with D possibly matching TRBD1 (5 bases). CDR1 MGHRA and CDR2 YSYEKL come from the germline V gene. The CDR3 is made up of 15 amino acids. V dropped 0 bases and J dropped 4 bases, with 13 bases sitting between them. CDR3 protein: CASSQERGGLYEQYF. The CDR3 nucleotides read TGCGCCAGCAGCCAAGAAAGGGGCGGATTATACGAGCAGTACTTC.

This clonotype was seen a handful of times. The V gene is TRBV6-5, the J gene TRBJ1-3; perhaps TRBD1 as D (6 bases). This CDR3 is built from 15 residues. With 4 bases removed from V and 9 bases from J, the gap between germline ends came to 19 bases. The germline gives CDR1 MNHEY, CDR2 SVGAGI. The CDR3 sequence is CASSSTGSSRGTIYF. DNA of the CDR3: TGTGCCAGCAGTTCCACAGGGTCCTCCAGAGGCACCATATATTTT.

The gene calls are TRBV5-1 and TRBJ2-2; 9 bases match TRBD1. The CDR3 extends over 17 amino acids. Trimming took 2 bases from V and 4 from J; bases not matched to a gene: 9. The germline gives CDR1 SGHRS, CDR2 YFSETQ. CDR3 loop: CASSFAPTGGTTGELFF. In nucleotides, the CDR3 is TGCGCCAGCAGCTTCGCTCCAACAGGGGGCACCACCGGGGAGCTGTTTTTT.

This clonotype occurred a few times. CDR3 DNA sequence: TGTGCCAGCAGGAGGCGGGGGCCTCACACAGATACGCAGTATTTT. As protein: CASRRRGPHTDTQYF. The chain carries TRBV7-8 and TRBJ2-3; perhaps TRBD2 as D (7 bases). Trimming stripped 6 bases from V and 2 bases from J, with 15 bases between. Looked up from germline, CDR1 is SGHVS and CDR2 is FQNEAQ. CDR3 length equals 15 residues.

The chain joins TRBV7-2 to TRBJ2-3; 7 positions match TRBD1. The CDR3 length is 14 residues. The ends lost 7 bases at V and 2 bases at J; junction bases unmatched: 6. Germline CDR1 is SGHTA and CDR2 is FQGNSA. DNA for the CDR3: TGTGCCAGCACCGACAGGGTAAACACAGATACGCAGTATTTT. It yields the protein CASTDRVNTDTQYF.

This clonotype appeared many times. The chain combines TRBV7-9 with TRBJ2-1; 7 bases are shared with TRBD2. CDR3 length: 15 amino acids. V was clipped by 5 bases and J by 1 base; unmatched bases: 5. Looked up from germline, CDR1 is SEHNR and CDR2 is FQNEAQ (reference sequence). DNA of the CDR3: TGTGCCAGCAGCCTAATGGGAGGGTCCTACAATGAGCAGTTCTTC. Translating gives CASSLMGGSYNEQFF.

This clonotype was observed a handful of times. The genes are TRBV12-3 or TRBV12-4 and TRBJ2-5; either TRBD1 or TRBD2 may supply D (5 bases each). There are 12 residues in the CDR3. The ends were cut back, 5 bases at V and 11 bases at J, with 15 bases in the middle. The CDR3 DNA sequence: TGTGCCAGCAGTAGATCGAGGGGCGCGCAGTACTTC. Residues: CASSRSRGAQYF.

This clonotype appeared a few times. The chain's CDR3 is CASSFIANTEAFF. For the CDR3, the DNA is TGTGCCAGCAGCTTTATCGCGAACACTGAAGCTTTCTTT. The V and J genes are TRBV5-5 and TRBJ1-1; unclear D gene. Looked up from germline, CDR1 is SGHKS and CDR2 is YYEKEE (reference sequence). Trimming stripped 2 bases from V and 1 base from J, with 6 bases between. The length of the CDR3 is 13 residues.

At least ten counts were recorded for this clonotype. This sequence joins TRBV7-3 and TRBJ2-7; 12 bases match TRBD2. There are 15 residues in the CDR3. The germline V gene encodes CDR1 SGHTA and CDR2 FQGTGA. J gave up 4 bases and V 9 bases, and 10 bases lay outside the gene matches. The CDR3, as DNA: TGTGCCAGGCGACTAGCGGGGGCCCAACTGTACGAGCAGTACGTC. Encoded protein: CARRLAGAQLYEQYV.

In this sample, this clonotype turned up a few times. The chain links TRBV28 to TRBJ1-5; TRBD1 agrees at 7 bases. V lost 6 bases to trimming and J lost 6 bases; unmatched junction nucleotides: 11. The CDR3 totals 15 residues. Per the germline V gene, CDR1 is MDHEN and CDR2 is SYDVKM. As DNA, the CDR3 is TGTGCCAGCAGCTACCTCACAGGGGCTCGTCAGCCCCAGCATTTT. Its translation: CASSYLTGARQPQHF.

The table lists this clonotype with many counts. The chain has TRBV12-3 or TRBV12-4 and TRBJ2-7; D might be TRBD1 (8 bases). This CDR3 is 15 amino acids long. The ends were cut back, 5 bases at V and 6 bases at J, with 20 bases in the middle. This CDR3 reads CASSEQTGEGGEQYF. The CDR3 nucleotides read TGTGCCAGCAGTGAACAGACAGGGGAGGGAGGCGAGCAGTACTTC.

About this clonotype itself: A much more abundant neighbour one base away suggests this may be a read error. This sequence joins TRBV12-3 or TRBV12-4 and TRBJ2-5, with D possibly TRBD2 on 7 matching bases. The CDR3 runs 17 residues. The CDR3 sequence: CASTASRVRGGQEPQYF. DNA of the CDR3: TGTGCCAGCACCGCCTCCAGAGTCAGGGGAGGGCAAGAGCCCCAGTACTTC.

Many counts were recorded for this clonotype. The chain recombines TRBV18 with TRBJ1-5; a weak D match, TRBD1 (6 bases). This CDR3 spans 16 amino acids. In germline, CDR1 is KGHSH, CDR2 LQKENI. V was shortened by 3 bases and J by 2 bases, with 14 bases between the two germline ends. Here the CDR3 DNA reads TGTGCCAGCTCACCGTTTGGGGGCGCGGGCAATCAGCCCCAGCATTTT. Amino acid sequence: CASSPFGGAGNQPQHF.

This clonotype was seen at least ten times. This chain uses TRBV3-1 with TRBJ2-3; 7 nucleotides agree with TRBD2. Germline-derived CDR1 and CDR2 are LGHDT and YNNKEL (reference sequence). V gave up 0 bases and J gave up 0 bases; unmatched junction bases: 3. The CDR3 consists of 16 residues. CDR3 nucleotide sequence: TGTGCCAGCAGCCAAGAACGAGCGGGGAGCACAGATACGCAGTATTTT. Its protein product is CASSQERAGSTDTQYF.

This clonotype was counted between two and nine times. One end of the junction fails to match germline, which may point to a read error. This chain joins TRBV6-1 and TRBJ2-3; maybe TRBD1 (6 bases). This CDR3 comprises 15 residues. Looked up from germline, CDR1 is MNHNS and CDR2 is SASEGT. In nucleotides, the CDR3 is TGTGCCAGCAGCGAAGGACAGACCCTAGGAGATACGCAGTATTTT. It specifies CASSEGQTLGDTQYF.

This clonotype was seen a handful of times. J is TRBJ1-2 and V is TRBV2; 7 positions match TRBD1. The CDR3 is 14 residues long. V trimming: 6 bases; J trimming: 2 bases; junction bases outside the gene matches: 6. Germline V lookup: CDR1 SNHLY, CDR2 FYNNEI. Written as DNA, the CDR3 is TGTGCCAGCAGAGGTCGGGACAGCAACTATGGCTACACCTTC. Residues: CASRGRDSNYGYTF.